Given below is one T cell receptor beta chain in context. The antigen is not known. The data belong to a study of cytomegalovirus exposure and HLA in healthy donors. Study results and limitations: That first-cohort TCR clusters tended to co-occur in the 90 to 150 validation repertoires was found in a later analysis. Many donors carried some public TCRs, although rarity characterized most TCR sequences. Researchers catalogued roughly 150 TCR beta chains as cytomegalovirus-associated.

The CDR3 has 15 amino acids. The V gene's germline CDR1 is SGHRS and CDR2 YFSETQ. After removal of 3 bases from V and 1 base from J, the junction contained 4 bases not matched to a gene. From the 120-subject validation cohort, which was separate from the approximately 670-subject first cohort, the donors were drawn. Data came from immunoSEQ multiplex PCR; TCRdb stores just in-frame clones and leaves some out. This table has about 160,000 clones, 88% appearing once. The source is a man aged 18 to 30 in good health and CMV-seronegative. This sequence joins TRBV5-1 and TRBJ2-7; 10 bases agree with TRBD1. Sequencing input: PBMCs. The CDR3 loop is CASSSDRGYSYEQYV. Written as DNA, the CDR3 is TGCGCCAGCAGCTCGGACAGGGGGTATTCCTACGAGCAGTACGTC.